Listed below are T cell receptor beta chains from one sample, sequenced in a study of tumour-infiltrating T cells in Burkitt lymphoma. Sequencing used immunoSEQ multiplex PCR; TCRdb keeps in-frame clones, though not all of them. Of approximately 5,000 clones detected, 9.5% to 10% appear once; the ten largest clones hold 2% to 2.5%. The sample was tumor tissue. These receptor sequences come from a human donor with diffuse large B-cell lymphoma. Both conserved end residues are part of each CDR3. The D gene is left open where the match is weak. Expanded clones get a size class; other rows say once, few or many, or leave the size out.

J gene | D gene | clone size | V gene | CDR3 protein | CDR3 DNA
TRBJ1-4 | NA | few | TRBV5-1 | CASSLEGGKGEKLFF | TGCGCCAGCAGCTTGGAGGGCGGGAAAGGTGAAAAACTGTTTTTT
TRBJ2-7 | NA | NA | TRBV4-2 | CASSQEAGPTAYEQYF | TGTGCCAGCAGCCAAGAGGCAGGGCCCACCGCCTACGAGCAGTACTTC
TRBJ2-7 | TRBD2 | NA | TRBV28 | CASSLRGLATYEQYF | TGTGCCAGCAGCCTGAGGGGACTAGCGACTTACGAGCAGTACTTC
TRBJ1-2 | TRBD1 | NA | TRBV27 | CASSSTGGAGGYTF | TGTGCCAGCAGTTCCACAGGGGGTGCAGGGGGCTACACCTTC
TRBJ2-1 | NA | few | TRBV30 | CAWSAPPFYNEQFF | TGTGCCTGGAGTGCACCTCCTTTCTACAATGAGCAGTTCTTC
TRBJ2-3 | TRBD2 | few | TRBV7-6 | CASSLTGLAGVGTDTQYF | TGTGCCAGCAGCTTAACGGGACTAGCGGGGGTTGGCACAGATACGCAGTATTTT
TRBJ2-1 | NA | NA | TRBV5-6 | CASTKRAVGNEQFF | TGTGCCAGCACCAAAAGGGCCGTCGGCAATGAGCAGTTCTTC
TRBJ1-1 | TRBD1 | few | TRBV28 | CASSVIQGVGTEAFF | TGTGCCAGCAGTGTGATACAGGGGGTGGGCACTGAAGCTTTCTTT
TRBJ2-1 | NA | few | TRBV19 | CASSISGVADEQFF | TGTGCCAGTAGTATATCGGGGGTAGCAGATGAGCAGTTCTTC
TRBJ2-2 | TRBD2 | NA | TRBV5-1 | CASSLAGLGAGELFF | TGCGCCAGCAGCTTGGCGGGACTAGGGGCCGGGGAGCTGTTTTTT
TRBJ2-7 | NA | NA | TRBV2 | CASSALQPEQYF | TGTGCCAGCAGTGCGTTACAACCAGAGCAGTACTTC
TRBJ1-2 | TRBD1 | NA | TRBV9 | CASSGQQGQDGYTF | TGTGCCAGCAGCGGCCAACAGGGGCAGGATGGCTACACCTTC
TRBJ2-5 | NA | NA | TRBV5-4 | CASSLAGGETQYF | TGTGCCAGCAGCTTGGCCGGAGGAGAGACCCAGTACTTC
TRBJ1-2 | NA | NA | TRBV6-1 | CASTLDRSANYGYTF | TGTGCCAGCACTCTCGACAGGTCGGCTAACTATGGCTACACCTTC
TRBJ2-7 | NA | few | TRBV10-1 | CASSESTGGRGYEQYF | TGCGCCAGCAGTGAGTCTACCGGGGGCCGGGGCTACGAGCAGTACTTC
TRBJ1-3 | NA | NA | TRBV19 | CASRGENTIYF | TGTGCCAGTAGAGGGGAAAACACCATATATTTT
TRBJ1-1 | NA | few | TRBV6-5 | CASSSRPSNTEAFF | TGTGCCAGCAGTTCCCGGCCCTCGAACACTGAAGCTTTCTTT